This T cell receptor (beta chain) is from a study of CD8+ T cells in alopecia areata. In germline, CDR1 is SQVTM, CDR2 ANQGSEA. The CDR3 spans 14 residues. Trimming cost V 0 bases and J 6 bases; bases outside gene matches: 4. This clone was picked up a small number of times. Extraction and reverse transcription of RNA yielded cDNA as the sequencing template. TCRdb keeps only in-frame clones here, not all; method: immunoSEQ multiplex PCR. The sample has more than 150,000 clones, roughly 53% seen once. Treatment given: oral pan-JAK inhibitor, 5-10 mg twice daily. The input for sequencing was CD8+ T cells sorted from blood, taken at week 24, from a patient treated with tofacitinib. This receptor was identified in a human donor with alopecia areata. The chain uses TRBV29-1 and TRBJ2-3, with 9 bases lining up with TRBD2. CDR3 DNA: TGCAGCGTTGAAGAGCGGGGGGGACGGGATACGCAGTATTTT. Its protein is CSVEERGGRDTQYF.